This note documents a single TCR beta chain sequence. The antigen remains unidentified. CD45RA+ naive and CD45RA-negative memory subsets were separated from CD4+ cells. Deep-level assay runs were performed. The assay was immunoSEQ multiplex PCR, and TCRdb's table has in-frame clones only and misses some. The table includes more than 2,000,000 clones, more than 85% detected once. This record belongs to a study of shared clonotypes between healthy human individuals. Findings of the study overall: The researchers took only blood, and tissue repertoires probably look different.

The V end lost 2 bases, the J end lost 5 bases, and 10 bases lay between the germline ends. This CDR3 is 13 amino acids long. CDR1 MGHRA and CDR2 YSYEKL come from the germline V gene. Source material: naive CD4+ T cells from PBMCs. The sample's subset: CD45RA+ positively selected. This receptor was obtained from a man aged 18 to 29 in good health. Some clones in this sample may be carry-over from other donors' samples. The V and J genes are TRBV4-1 and TRBJ2-7; D possibly corresponds to TRBD1 (5 bases). CDR3 in amino acids: CASSQSDRHEQYF. CDR3 nucleotide sequence: TGCGCCAGCAGCCAATCCGACAGACACGAGCAGTACTTC.